Listed below are T cell receptor beta chains from one sample, sequenced in a study of CD8 T cells in ankylosing spondylitis. TCRdb recomputed calls from the 5' RACE reads with MiXCR, one row per CDR3 protein. Of under 250,000 distinct CDR3 sequences in the sample, over 30% are singletons; the top ten hold 4% to 5%. The specimen sequenced was blood, either unsorted or a sorted T cell fraction (not recorded which). The receptors were gathered from a male donor with ankylosing spondylitis or in good health (not recorded which). The CDR3 runs from the conserved cysteine through the conserved F or W. Each record gives: D gene, V gene, clone size, J gene, CDR3 DNA, CDR3 protein. A D gene is named only where the DNA matches it firmly. Rows give clone size only sometimes, using once, few, many, or a class for an expanded clone.

TRBD1,TRBV11-2,NA,TRBJ2-7,TGTGCCAGCAGCTCTGACAGGGGGAAGTACGAGCAGTACTTC,CASSSDRGKYEQYF
TRBD1,TRBV28,NA,TRBJ2-7,TGTGCCAGCAGTTTATTGGACAGGGAGCAGTACTTC,CASSLLDREQYF
NA,TRBV28,NA,TRBJ1-1,TGTGCCAGCAGATTTTTCCCCAGGGTGCAGGACACTGAAGCTTTCTTT,CASRFFPRVQDTEAFF
TRBD1,TRBV29-1,NA,TRBJ2-2,TGCAGCGTTGAACTTAGGACAGGGCCGCCCGGGGAGCTGTTTTTT,CSVELRTGPPGELFF
NA,TRBV10-3,few,TRBJ2-7,TGTGCCATCACTGACCGGGACATCTCCTACGAGCAGTACTTC,CAITDRDISYEQYF
NA,TRBV27,NA,TRBJ2-3,TGTGCCAGCCGTCGTCGCGGGGCAACAGATACGCAGTATTTT,CASRRRGATDTQYF
NA,TRBV28,NA,TRBJ2-7,TGTGCCAGCAGACGGCCTGGGAGTTACGAGCAGTACTTC,CASRRPGSYEQYF
NA,TRBV27,NA,TRBJ1-1,TGTGCCAGCAGTTTTAGTGCCATCGGTAACACTGAAGCTTTCTTT,CASSFSAIGNTEAFF
NA,TRBV20-1,NA,TRBJ1-6,TGCAGTGCTAGAAGGGGAGGACTTAATTCACCCCTCCACTTT,CSARRGGLNSPLHF
NA,TRBV5-8,few,TRBJ2-7,TGTGCCAGCAGCTTGGTCGGCTTGCCCTACGAGCAGTACTTC,CASSLVGLPYEQYF
NA,TRBV29-1,NA,TRBJ2-7,TGCAGCGTTGCGGCAGGTGTCTCCTACGAGCAGTACTTC,CSVAAGVSYEQYF
NA,TRBV10-2,once,TRBJ2-1,TGCGCCAGCAGTGATTTAGGCTATTCGGAGCAGTTCTTC,CASSDLGYSEQFF
TRBD2,TRBV15,NA,TRBJ2-7,TGTGCCACCAGCAGTTACTCGGGGGGGAGCGAGCAGTACTTC,CATSSYSGGSEQYF
NA,TRBV6-1,NA,TRBJ2-5,TGTGCCAGCAGTGGTGAGTTCTTGGAGACCCAGTACTTC,CASSGEFLETQYF
NA,TRBV5-1,NA,TRBJ2-2,TGCGCCAGCAGCTTGTCGACACCCACGAACACCGGGGAGCTGTTTTTT,CASSLSTPTNTGELFF
TRBD1,TRBV3-1,NA,TRBJ2-7,TGTGCCAGCAGCCACCGCGAGACAGGGGACGAGCAGTACTTC,CASSHRETGDEQYF
TRBD1,TRBV5-6,few,TRBJ1-2,TGTGCCAGCCAAACAGGGGGCCATGGCTACACCTTC,CASQTGGHGYTF
TRBD2,TRBV28,NA,TRBJ2-5,TGTGCCAGCAGTCTCGAGTGGGAGGGTGAAGAGACCCAGTACTTC,CASSLEWEGEETQYF
TRBD2,TRBV12-3/TRBV12-4,few,TRBJ2-2,TGTGCCAGCAGCCCATCGACTAGCGGGGTATCCGGGGAGCTGTTTTTT,CASSPSTSGVSGELFF
NA,TRBV6-5,few,TRBJ2-3,TGTGCCAGCAGACCCGGGGGAGATACGCAGTATTTT,CASRPGGDTQYF
TRBD1,TRBV12-3/TRBV12-4,NA,TRBJ2-7,TGTGCCAGCAGGGGGGGACTCGGACAGGGTGGACCCTACGAGCAGTACTTC,CASRGGLGQGGPYEQYF
NA,TRBV4-2,many,TRBJ2-7,TGTGCCAGCAGCCAAGGCCACGAGCAGTACTTC,CASSQGHEQYF
NA,TRBV20-1,few,TRBJ2-3,TGCAGTGCTAGAAAGGCGGGCACAGATACGCAGTATTTT,CSARKAGTDTQYF
NA,TRBV10-3,NA,TRBJ2-2,TGTGCCACCGAAGAGACTCAGACCGGGGAGCTGTTTTTT,CATEETQTGELFF
NA,TRBV12-3/TRBV12-4,NA,TRBJ2-7,TGTGCCAGCAGTGGGGCCCTGCAGGGGCTCTCCTACGAGCAGTACTTC,CASSGALQGLSYEQYF
TRBD1,TRBV29-1,many,TRBJ2-7,TGCAGCGTTCGACAGGGCTCATCTTACGAGCAGTACTTC,CSVRQGSSYEQYF
NA,TRBV20-1,few,TRBJ2-7,TGCAGTGCTAGAGAGGCAGGACTCCACTTC,CSAREAGLHF
NA,TRBV5-6,few,TRBJ2-2,TGTGCCAGCAGCTGGTACTCACCTAACACCGGGGAGCTGTTTTTT,CASSWYSPNTGELFF
NA,TRBV27,NA,TRBJ2-7,TGTGCCAGCAGTTTACGGGGGGCCTACTACGAGCAGTACTTC,CASSLRGAYYEQYF
TRBD1,TRBV24-1,NA,TRBJ2-2,TGTGCCACCAGTGACCATGGACAGGCCTCCAACACCGGGGAGCTGTTTTTT,CATSDHGQASNTGELFF
TRBD1,TRBV20-1,NA,TRBJ1-4,TGCAGTGCTAGCGGACAGGGTGGGACTAATGAAAAACTGTTTTTT,CSASGQGGTNEKLFF
NA,TRBV20-1,NA,TRBJ2-3,TGCAGTGCTATTAGCGGAGGATCTAGCACAGATACGCAGTATTTT,CSAISGGSSTDTQYF
NA,TRBV27,NA,TRBJ2-7,TGTGCCAGCAGTTTATTAACGAACTCCTACGAGCAGTACTTC,CASSLLTNSYEQYF
TRBD1,TRBV12-3/TRBV12-4,few,TRBJ2-2,TGTGCCAGCAGCGACAGGGTTGTCCCCGGGGAGCTGTTTTTT,CASSDRVVPGELFF
TRBD2,TRBV20-1,NA,TRBJ2-5,TGCAGTGCTAGGTCCCTAGCGGGGGGGTACCAAGAGACCCAGTACTTC,CSARSLAGGYQETQYF
NA,TRBV20-1,NA,TRBJ1-2,TGCAGTGCTAGAGATCGGGGGGGACCAGAGGGCTACACCTTC,CSARDRGGPEGYTF
NA,TRBV5-5,few,TRBJ1-2,TGTGCCAGCAGCGGAACCTACGATGGTGGATCTGGCTACACCTTC,CASSGTYDGGSGYTF
TRBD2,TRBV4-1,NA,TRBJ2-7,TGCGCCAGCAGCCAAGTGGGGGGGGGTACCTACGAGCAGTACTTC,CASSQVGGGTYEQYF
NA,TRBV20-1,NA,TRBJ2-5,TGCAGTGCCCAGTACGGGGCCCAGTACTTC,CSAQYGAQYF
NA,TRBV2,many,TRBJ2-1,TGTGCCAGCAGTGTTGGGGTAAGCTCCTACAATGAGCAGTTCTTC,CASSVGVSSYNEQFF
NA,TRBV29-1,few,TRBJ2-7,TGCAGCGTTGTTTTAGGGTCCTACGAGCAGTACTTC,CSVVLGSYEQYF
NA,TRBV12-3/TRBV12-4,NA,TRBJ1-5,TGTGCCAGCGGTGACGGCGGCAATCAGCCCCAGCATTTT,CASGDGGNQPQHF